Shown below are 7 T cell receptor beta chains from a single sample sequenced in a study of T cell responses to AZD1222 COVID-19 vaccine. TCRdb's table, derived via immunoSEQ multiplex PCR, lists solely in-frame clones and lacks some. The sample holds approximately 110,000 clones, about 90% seen once. The input for sequencing was peripheral blood, taken on day 0 of AZD1222 vaccination. The source is an adult in good health.

This chain connects TRBV6-1 to TRBJ2-7; TRBD2 aligns across 7 bases. Trimming removed 2 bases from V and 2 bases from J; junction bases left unmatched: 3. This CDR3 is built from 14 residues. Germline-derived CDR1 and CDR2 are MNHNS and SASEGT. CDR3 in DNA: TGTGCCAGCAGTGAACCCAGCGGGGCCTACGAGCAGTACTTC. This translates into CASSEPSGAYEQYF.

The chain links TRBV6-2 or TRBV6-3 to TRBJ1-2; D not resolved. V was pared by 5 bases and J by 9 bases, with 16 bases between. The CDR3 runs 13 residues. Germline V gives CDR1 MNHEY, CDR2 SVGEGT. The CDR3 region has the DNA TGTGCCAGCAGTCGATTACTCGACCCTAGCTACACCTTC. Protein: CASSRLLDPSYTF.

The rearrangement joins TRBV5-6 to TRBJ2-7; 7 bases are a match to TRBD2. This CDR3 spans 15 amino acids. Trimming at V came to 0 bases and at J to 0 bases, leaving 3 bases not matched to a gene. Germline-derived CDR1 and CDR2 are SGHDT and YYEEEE. The CDR3 region is CASSLGTRGSYEQYF. The CDR3 coding sequence is TGTGCCAGCAGCTTGGGGACTAGGGGCTCCTACGAGCAGTACTTC. The full variable domain, its missing parts supplied by reference TRBV5-6 and TRBJ2-7, is DAGVTQSPTHLIKTRGQQVTLRCSPKSGHDTVSWYQQALGQGPQFIFQYYEEEERQRGNFPDRFSGHQFPNYSSELNVNALLLGDSALYLCASSLGTRGSYEQYFGPGTRLTVT.

V gene TRBV7-9 combines with J gene TRBJ2-3, with D maybe TRBD1 (6 bases). CDR3 length equals 15 residues. Germline V CDR1 and CDR2: SEHNR, FQNEAQ (reference sequence). Trimming took off 5 bases at V and 4 bases at J, with 16 bases between the two ends. In DNA, the CDR3 is TGTGCCAGCAGCACAGGTGTGAAGGGGGCAGATACGCAGTATTTT. This translates into CASSTGVKGADTQYF. Full variable domain (outside the CDR3, taken from reference TRBV7-9 and TRBJ2-3): DTGVSQNPRHKITKRGQNVTFRCDPISEHNRLYWYRQTLGQGPEFLTYFQNEAQLEKSRLLSDRFSAERPKGSFSTLEIQRTEQGDSAMYLCASSTGVKGADTQYFGPGTRLTVL.

This clone occurred a few times. The chain has TRBV7-2 and TRBJ1-1, with D possibly matching TRBD1 (6 bases). Per the germline V gene, CDR1 is SGHTA and CDR2 is FQGNSA. The V end was cut by 0 bases, the J end by 6 bases, with 20 bases between. The CDR3 has 17 residues. The chain's CDR3 is CASSLAPPETRGPEAFF. In nucleotides, the CDR3 is TGTGCCAGCAGCTTAGCTCCCCCCGAGACCAGGGGTCCTGAAGCTTTCTTT.

The chain carries TRBV6-5 and TRBJ2-5; D perhaps matches TRBD2 (6 bases). The germline gives CDR1 MNHEY, CDR2 SVGAGI. The CDR3 length is 12 residues. With 6 bases removed from V and 5 bases from J, the gap between germline ends came to 10 bases. The CDR3 protein is CASSRGRETQYF. CDR3 bases: TGTGCCAGCAGCCGGGGGAGGGAGACCCAGTACTTC.

The V call is TRBV19, the J call TRBJ2-7, with a possible D match to TRBD1 (5 bases). The germline gives CDR1 LNHDA, CDR2 SQIVND (reference sequence). With 1 base removed from V and 4 bases from J, the gap between germline ends came to 11 bases. The CDR3 extends over 14 amino acids. The CDR3, as DNA: TGTGCCAGTAGTATAGGAACAGGAGAGTACGAGCAGTACTTC. This encodes CASSIGTGEYEQYF.